These T cell receptor beta chains were read from a single sample in a study of CDR3 diversity in severe acne. TCRdb reanalysed the PCR reads using MiXCR and keeps one entry per CDR3 protein. Among about 90,000 distinct CDR3 sequences listed, roughly 52% were seen once. Material for sequencing was blood. These receptor sequences come from a male donor in good health, serving as a control. The CDR3 runs from the conserved cysteine through the conserved F or W. Each record gives: J gene, V gene, clone size, D gene, CDR3 protein, CDR3 DNA. The D gene is left open where the match is weak. Only part of the rows carry a size: once, few, many, or a class if the clone is expanded.

TRBJ2-1,TRBV9,.,TRBD1,CASSVEAGRGRWQFF,TGTGCCAGCAGCGTAGAGGCCGGCAGGGGGCGGTGGCAGTTCTTC
TRBJ1-2,TRBV19,many,.,CASSLLLTGTYGYTF,TGTGCCAGTAGTCTACTACTCACAGGGACCTATGGCTACACCTTC
TRBJ1-4,TRBV10-3,few,TRBD1,CAISTDRVKEKLFF,TGTGCCATCAGTACGGACAGGGTTAAAGAAAAACTGTTTTTT
TRBJ2-5,TRBV2,few,TRBD2,CASRTLAGQETQYF,TGTGCCAGCAGAACACTAGCGGGACAAGAGACCCAGTACTTC
TRBJ2-7,TRBV3-1,many,.,CASSQGQNQYEQYF,TGTGCCAGCAGCCAAGGCCAGAATCAATACGAGCAGTACTTC
TRBJ1-2,TRBV4-2,.,.,CASSQDLSGMGGYTF,TGTGCCAGCAGCCAAGACTTATCGGGGATGGGTGGCTACACCTTC
TRBJ2-5,TRBV9,many,.,CASSVSGTQETQYF,TGTGCCAGCAGCGTAAGTGGGACTCAAGAGACCCAGTACTTC
TRBJ2-7,TRBV5-1,.,.,CASSEGLPYEQYF,TGCGCCAGCAGCGAGGGCCTGCCATACGAGCAGTACTTC
TRBJ2-5,TRBV7-6,.,TRBD2,CASSFIAGGQETQYF,TGCGCCAGCAGCTTCATAGCGGGAGGCCAGGAGACCCAGTACTTC
TRBJ2-3,TRBV7-9,.,.,CASMGRVPDTQYF,TGTGCCAGCATGGGGAGAGTTCCAGATACGCAGTATTTT
TRBJ2-5,TRBV14,few,.,CASSQGVRPLSPF,TGTGCCAGCAGCCAAGGAGTGAGACCCCTGTCTCCCTTC
TRBJ2-5,TRBV24-1,.,TRBD1,CASSGGQGQETQYF,TGTGCCAGCAGTGGGGGACAGGGACAAGAGACCCAGTACTTC
TRBJ2-2,TRBV5-1,.,.,CASSARQDGTGELFF,TGCGCCAGCAGCGCCCGACAGGACGGCACCGGGGAGCTGTTTTTT
TRBJ2-2,TRBV9,medium-sized,.,CASSQPGGELFF,TGTGCCAGCAGCCAACCGGGAGGGGAGCTGTTTTTT
TRBJ2-5,TRBV29-1,.,TRBD2,CGVERSSGEQETQYF,TGCGGCGTTGAAAGGTCTAGCGGAGAACAAGAGACCCAGTACTTC
TRBJ2-7,TRBV2,.,.,CASKGTGTSYEQYF,TGTGCCAGCAAGGGGACTGGAACTTCCTACGAGCAGTACTTC
TRBJ1-1,TRBV4-1,.,.,CASSPAGGGSTEAFF,TGCGCCAGCAGCCCCGCTGGAGGGGGGAGCACTGAAGCTTTCTTT
TRBJ2-7,TRBV6-2/TRBV6-3,.,.,CASSPHGSSYNEQYF,TGTGCCAGCAGTCCGCACGGGAGCTCCTACAATGAGCAGTACTTC
TRBJ2-7,TRBV19,few,TRBD2,CASSTLAGEAYEQYF,TGTGCCAGTAGTACGTTAGCGGGAGAGGCCTACGAGCAGTACTTC
TRBJ1-1,TRBV18,many,.,CASSRGDGTEAFF,TGTGCCAGCTCACGGGGGGACGGCACTGAAGCTTTCTTT
TRBJ1-6,TRBV6-5,few,.,CASSYSSSYNSPLHF,TGTGCCAGCAGTTACTCGAGCTCCTATAATTCACCCCTCCACTTT
TRBJ2-6,TRBV3-1,many,.,CASSQGSFSGANVLTF,TGTGCCAGCAGCCAAGGATCTTTCTCTGGGGCCAACGTCCTGACTTTC
TRBJ2-7,TRBV6-1,few,TRBD2,CASRWAGVHEQYF,TGTGCCAGCAGGTGGGCGGGAGTCCACGAGCAGTACTTC
TRBJ1-3,TRBV24-1,.,TRBD1,CATSETDRETGNTIYF,TGTGCCACCAGTGAAACGGACAGGGAAACTGGAAACACCATATATTTT
TRBJ1-2,TRBV6-2/TRBV6-3,.,.,CASSPRGSRYNYGYTF,TGTGCCAGCAGCCCCCGGGGCAGCCGATATAACTATGGCTACACCTTC
TRBJ2-1,TRBV20-1,.,.,CSARDDRAAYNEQFF,TGCAGTGCTAGAGATGATCGGGCGGCGTACAATGAGCAGTTCTTC
TRBJ2-5,TRBV7-9,.,TRBD1,CASVGQGGETQYF,TGTGCCAGCGTGGGACAGGGTGGAGAGACCCAGTACTTC
TRBJ2-7,TRBV5-6,.,.,CASSLAATYEQYF,TGTGCCAGCAGCTTGGCGGCAACCTACGAGCAGTACTTC
TRBJ1-1,TRBV11-2,.,.,CASTAGDIVNTEAFF,TGTGCCAGCACAGCTGGGGACATTGTGAACACTGAAGCTTTCTTT
TRBJ2-7,TRBV10-3,.,TRBD2,CATLGGRGWEQYF,TGTGCCACCCTTGGCGGGAGGGGCTGGGAGCAGTACTTC
TRBJ2-1,TRBV20-1,many,TRBD2,CSASVGLAAYNEQFF,TGCAGTGCTTCAGTCGGACTAGCGGCTTACAATGAGCAGTTCTTC
TRBJ1-1,TRBV29-1,.,.,CSVGRQGKTEAFF,TGCAGCGTTGGTCGGCAGGGTAAGACTGAAGCTTTCTTT
TRBJ1-1,TRBV25-1,.,.,CASSGVGRNTEAFF,TGTGCCAGCAGTGGGGTAGGGAGAAACACTGAAGCTTTCTTT
TRBJ1-3,TRBV19,.,.,CASSSPGQPSSGNTIYF,TGTGCCAGTAGTAGCCCAGGACAGCCAAGCTCTGGAAACACCATATATTTT
TRBJ2-3,TRBV6-4,.,TRBD1,CASSGDRDTDTQYF,TGTGCCAGCAGTGGGGACAGGGACACAGATACGCAGTATTTT
TRBJ2-5,TRBV5-8,.,.,CASSLDRAGAETQYF,TGTGCCAGCAGCCTCGACAGAGCAGGGGCCGAGACCCAGTACTTC
TRBJ2-2,TRBV7-9,.,.,CASSRNPGELFF,TGTGCCAGCAGCCGAAACCCCGGGGAGCTGTTTTTT
TRBJ1-5,TRBV27,few,.,CASSATDQPQHF,TGTGCCAGCAGCGCGACAGATCAGCCCCAGCATTTT
TRBJ2-1,TRBV2,.,.,CASSTQGFGEQFF,TGTGCCAGCAGTACCCAGGGTTTCGGTGAGCAGTTCTTC
TRBJ2-7,TRBV7-9,.,TRBD1,CASRPTDRGQHPYEQYF,TGTGCCAGCAGACCCACTGACAGGGGGCAACACCCCTACGAGCAGTACTTC
TRBJ2-6,TRBV29-1,.,.,CSVGMESGANVLTF,TGCAGCGTTGGAATGGAGTCTGGGGCCAACGTCCTGACTTTC
TRBJ1-1,TRBV10-3,many,.,CAISDREDSGTEAFF,TGTGCCATCAGTGATAGGGAAGATTCGGGCACTGAAGCTTTCTTT
TRBJ1-1,TRBV7-9,.,.,CASSPSQRTNTEAFF,TGTGCCAGCAGCCCCAGCCAGAGGACGAACACTGAAGCTTTCTTT